The 31 T cell receptor beta chains listed next were all sequenced from one sample in a study of blood T cell repertoires in COVID-19. Generated by immunoSEQ multiplex PCR, the TCRdb table keeps only in-frame clones and is missing some. The table records 70,000 to 95,000 clones, 75% to 90% of them present only once. Sequencing was done on a sample of peripheral blood. Source of these receptors: a human donor with active COVID-19. The donor label of this sample is uncertain.

The chain is built from TRBV4-1 and TRBJ1-4, with 11 positions matching TRBD1. CDR3 length: 15 amino acids. The J segment lost 7 bases and the V segment lost 3 bases, leaving 4 bases of the junction unmatched. The germline gives CDR1 MGHRA, CDR2 YSYEKL. DNA of the CDR3: TGCGCCAGCAGCCAGACCGGGACAGGGGGTGAAAAACTGTTTTTT. Translating it yields CASSQTGTGGEKLFF.

The chain carries TRBV6-2 or TRBV6-3 and TRBJ2-7; D is possibly TRBD2 (6 bases). Looked up from germline, CDR1 is MNHEY and CDR2 is SVGEGT. Trimming removed 2 bases from V and 6 bases from J, with 14 bases in between. CDR3 length: 14 amino acids. The CDR3 here is CASSYGGTQREQYF. For the CDR3, the DNA is TGTGCCAGCAGTTACGGGGGGACGCAGCGCGAGCAGTACTTC.

The chain joins TRBV10-2 to TRBJ1-3; perhaps TRBD1 as D (5 bases). The CDR3 is made up of 15 amino acids. Per germline, CDR1 WSHSY and CDR2 SAAADI. Between the trimmed V and J ends, which lost 6 bases and 0 bases, there was a span of 12 bases. The CDR3 reads CASRQTDNSGNTIYF. In nucleotides, the CDR3 is TGCGCCAGCAGACAGACAGACAACTCTGGAAACACCATATATTTT.

This clone appeared a few times. Other DNA sequences in the same sample also yield this CDR3. The J gene is TRBJ1-1, the V gene TRBV6-5, with 7 bases matching TRBD1. The CDR3 spans 13 residues. V lost 5 bases and J lost 2; bases outside the gene matches: 2. Germline CDR1 MNHEY, CDR2 SVGAGI. The CDR3 loop reads CASSTGVNTEAFF. As DNA, the CDR3 is TGTGCCAGCAGTACAGGGGTTAACACTGAAGCTTTCTTT.

The chain combines TRBV11-2 with TRBJ1-2; D remains unclear. This CDR3 comprises 13 residues. Germline CDR1 reads SGHAT; CDR2 reads FQNNGV. V shed 6 bases and J shed 8 bases, with 16 bases lying between them. The CDR3 nucleotides are TGTGCCAGCAGACCGGAGGCGACGGGGGGCTACACCTTC. It codes for CASRPEATGGYTF.

The V call is TRBV9, the J call TRBJ2-3; 9 positions agree with TRBD1. CDR3 length: 17 residues. The V gene's germline CDR1 is SGDLS and CDR2 YYNGEE. J gave up 2 bases and V 4 bases, and 11 bases lay outside the gene matches. The CDR3: CASSPRQGEVITDTQYF. Written as DNA, the CDR3 is TGTGCCAGCAGCCCGAGACAGGGGGAGGTCATCACAGATACGCAGTATTTT.

The rearrangement links TRBV7-9 to TRBJ1-2; 8 nucleotides line up with TRBD1. The CDR3 has 12 amino acids. Unmatched junction bases numbered 4, after V lost 2 bases and J lost 11 bases. The germline CDR1 and CDR2 sequences are SEHNR and FQNEAQ (reference sequence). In nucleotides, the CDR3 is TGTGCCAGCAGCTTACAGGACAGGGCATACACCTTC. Its translation is CASSLQDRAYTF.

The chain has TRBV3-1 (or the pseudogene TRBV3-2) and TRBJ2-7, with TRBD1 matching 9 bases. Trimming at V came to 0 bases and at J to 1 base, leaving 13 bases not matched to a gene. Germline V gene lookup returns CDR1 LGHDT and CDR2 YNNKEL (reference sequence). This CDR3 has 19 residues. The DNA of the CDR3 is TGTGCCAGCAGCCAAGAATCGTTAGTCAGGGACAGGGTATCCTACGAGCAGTACTTC. This codes for CASSQESLVRDRVSYEQYF.

This sequence joins TRBV14 and TRBJ2-2, with 7 bases matching TRBD2. V shed 5 bases, J shed 5 bases, and the junction held 2 bases outside the gene matches. The CDR3 extends over 13 amino acids. Germline CDR1 and CDR2: SGHDN and FVKESK. The CDR3 reads CASSSRGTGELFF. CDR3 in DNA: TGTGCCAGCAGCTCGCGGGGGACCGGGGAGCTGTTTTTT. The entire variable domain, with the rest obtained from reference TRBV14 and TRBJ2-2, is as follows: EAGVTQFPSHSVIEKGQTVTLRCDPISGHDNLYWYRRVMGKEIKFLLHFVKESKQDESGMPNNRFLAERTGGTYSTLKVQPAELEDSGVYFCASSSRGTGELFFGEGSRLTVL.

This chain links TRBV6-4 with TRBJ1-1; TRBD1 aligns across 10 bases. V lost 6 bases and J lost 6; bases outside the gene matches: 7. Germline CDR1 MRHNA, CDR2 SNTAGT. This CDR3 spans 14 amino acids. In nucleotides, the CDR3 is TGTGCCAGCAGCCGGGACAGGGGTCGCCCTGAAGCTTTCTTT. This translates into CASSRDRGRPEAFF.

The table lists this clone with a count of one. The V gene is TRBV5-5, the J gene TRBJ2-3, with 12 bases aligning to TRBD1. Germline V gene sequence: CDR1 SGHKS, CDR2 YYEKEE (reference sequence). V lost 0 bases and J lost 2; bases outside the gene matches: 1. CDR3 length: 16 amino acids. The CDR3 reads CASSLGGQGATDTQYF. The DNA for the CDR3 is TGTGCCAGCAGCTTGGGGGGACAGGGGGCCACAGATACGCAGTATTTT.

The rearrangement joins TRBV27 to TRBJ2-5; tentatively, D is TRBD1 (5 bases). The CDR3 has 12 residues. The ends were cut back, 4 bases at V and 2 bases at J, with 5 bases in the middle. The V gene's germline CDR1 is MNHEY and CDR2 SMNVEV (reference sequence). CDR3: CASSWTQETQYF. The CDR3 coding sequence is TGTGCCAGCAGTTGGACACAAGAGACCCAGTACTTC.

The chain has TRBV4-1 and TRBJ2-7; D not certain. The V and J ends lost 0 bases and 4 bases respectively, with 7 bases between them. The CDR3 contains 13 residues. In germline, CDR1 is MGHRA, CDR2 YSYEKL. As DNA, the CDR3 is TGCGCCAGCAGCCAAGATGTCCAGTACGAGCAGTACTTC. It encodes CASSQDVQYEQYF.

The CDR3, as DNA: TGTGCCAGCAGCTACAACGGACAGGGAGGGTTGCCCCAGCATTTT. This codes for CASSYNGQGGLPQHF. This sequence joins TRBV7-2 and TRBJ1-5; 8 bases are shared with TRBD1. CDR3 length: 15 amino acids. J gave up 9 bases and V 4 bases, and 11 bases lay outside the gene matches. Germline V CDR1 and CDR2: SGHTA, FQGNSA. Full variable domain (outside the CDR3, taken from reference TRBV7-2 and TRBJ1-5): GAGVSQSPSNKVTEKGKDVELRCDPISGHTALYWYRQSLGQGLEFLIYFQGNSAPDKSGLPSDRFSAERTGGSVSTLTIQRTQQEDSAVYLCASSYNGQGGLPQHFGDGTRLSIL.

The chain couples TRBV9 to TRBJ2-1; 10 bases align to TRBD2. V shed 0 bases, J shed 4 bases, and the junction held 4 bases outside the gene matches. The CDR3 is 16 residues long. Per the germline V gene, CDR1 is SGDLS and CDR2 is YYNGEE. CDR3 sequence reads: CASSVELAGSYNEQFF. The DNA for the CDR3 is TGTGCCAGCAGCGTAGAACTAGCGGGGTCTTACAATGAGCAGTTCTTC.

The rearrangement uses TRBV3-1 (or the pseudogene TRBV3-2) and TRBJ1-1, with unresolved D. Per the germline V gene, CDR1 is LGHDT and CDR2 is YNNKEL (reference sequence). Deletions cut 4 bases from V and 5 bases from J, with 14 bases between. The CDR3 length is 14 residues. This CDR3 reads CASSPQSTGTEAFF. For the CDR3, the DNA is TGTGCCAGCAGCCCCCAATCCACGGGGACTGAAGCTTTCTTT.

The chain has TRBV19 and TRBJ1-1; D might be TRBD1 (5 bases). The CDR3 length is 16 residues. Trimming took 3 bases from V and 6 from J, leaving 20 bases between them. From germline, CDR1 is LNHDA and CDR2 SQIVND (reference sequence). CDR3: CASSIGRQGRRAEAFF. CDR3 nucleotide sequence: TGTGCCAGTAGTATCGGACGTCAGGGTCGTCGGGCTGAAGCTTTCTTT.

V is TRBV13 and J is TRBJ1-2, with TRBD1 matching 7 bases. J was trimmed by 5 bases and V by 4 bases; bases with no gene match: 7. The CDR3 totals 14 residues. Germline loops: CDR1 PRHDT, CDR2 FYEKMQ (reference sequence). CDR3 region: CASSSNRGRYGYTF. In nucleotides, the CDR3 is TGTGCCAGCAGCTCCAACAGGGGTCGGTATGGCTACACCTTC.

V usage is TRBV5-1 and J usage is TRBJ1-2, with 10 bases matching TRBD1. The CDR3 length is 16 residues. Trimming cost V 4 bases and J 7 bases; bases outside gene matches: 13. The germline CDR1 and CDR2 sequences are SGHRS and YFSETQ. The CDR3 bases are TGCGCCAGCAGCGGAACGGGACAGGGGCATAGAAGTGGCTACACCTTC. Amino acids: CASSGTGQGHRSGYTF.

V is TRBV24-1 and J is TRBJ1-1; D may be TRBD1 (6 bases). Germline V gene sequence: CDR1 KGHDR, CDR2 SFDVKD. This CDR3 has 19 amino acids. V was cut by 2 bases and J by 3 bases, with 24 bases left in between. CDR3 bases: TGTGCCACCAGTGATTCGGGGCCCGCGGACAGCCGAGAGGACACTGAAGCTTTCTTT. Translated, it gives CATSDSGPADSREDTEAFF.

The gene calls are TRBV2 and TRBJ2-3; the match to TRBD1 covers 11 bases. This CDR3 is 16 amino acids long. V lost 7 bases and J lost 5; bases outside the gene matches: 11. Germline CDR1 is SNHLY and CDR2 is FYNNEI. DNA of the CDR3: TGTGCCAGCATCGAACCGGGACAGGGGGTTTTAGATACGCAGTATTTT. Translating it yields CASIEPGQGVLDTQYF.

This sequence joins TRBV21-1 and TRBJ2-3; TRBD1 is the table's D call, not checked against the DNA. TRBV21-1 is shown as a pseudogene. The CDR3 covers 20 residues. The CDR3 reads CASSDDREREKWMSTDTQYF. The CDR3, as DNA: TGTGCCAGCAGCGACGACAGGGAAAGAGAGAAGTGGATGAGCACAGATACGCAGTATTTT.

The chain joins TRBV3-1 (or the pseudogene TRBV3-2) to TRBJ2-2; 11 nucleotides line up with TRBD2. The CDR3 extends over 15 amino acids. Trimming cost V 6 bases and J 4 bases; bases outside gene matches: 4. Germline CDR1 LGHDT, CDR2 YNNKEL (reference sequence). CDR3 bases: TGTGCCAGCAGACATAGCGGGGGGGCCACCGGGGAGCTGTTTTTT. The encoded protein is CASRHSGGATGELFF.

The gene calls are TRBV4-3 and TRBJ1-1; D possibly corresponds to TRBD1 (5 bases). V lost 4 bases, J lost 3 bases, and 9 bases lay in between. Germline values: CDR1 LGHNA, CDR2 YSLEER. There are 13 residues in the CDR3. CDR3: CASSRGEDTEAFF. CDR3 DNA sequence: TGCGCCAGCAGCCGAGGGGAGGACACTGAAGCTTTCTTT.

The chain combines TRBV5-6 with TRBJ2-5; unclear D gene. The CDR3 runs 12 residues. V lost 1 base and J 3 bases, leaving 4 bases between the germline ends. In germline, CDR1 is SGHDT, CDR2 YYEEEE. CDR3 residues: CASSLLEETQYF. The CDR3 nucleotides are TGTGCCAGCAGCTTGTTAGAAGAGACCCAGTACTTC.

This clone was counted a few times. V and J are TRBV28 and TRBJ2-7, with D hard to call. The V gene's germline CDR1 is MDHEN and CDR2 SYDVKM. Trimming cost V 6 bases and J 4 bases, with 19 bases left between them. This CDR3 is built from 15 residues. CDR3 in amino acids: CASSTGGLSLYEQYF. For the CDR3, the DNA is TGTGCCAGCAGCACGGGTGGATTGAGTCTGTACGAGCAGTACTTC.

The gene calls are TRBV5-1 and TRBJ1-2, with 8 bases that match TRBD1. Germline loops: CDR1 SGHRS, CDR2 YFSETQ. There are 14 residues in the CDR3. The V and J ends lost 4 bases and 10 bases, in that order; junction bases with no gene match: 12. CDR3 amino acids: CASSLIGQGTSYTF. The CDR3 DNA sequence: TGCGCCAGCAGCCTGATTGGACAGGGAACCTCCTACACCTTC.

The V gene is TRBV18, the J gene TRBJ2-1, with TRBD2 identical over 7 bases. The CDR3 sequence is 15 residues long. Germline V gene lookup returns CDR1 KGHSH and CDR2 LQKENI. The ends lost 6 bases at V and 4 bases at J; junction bases unmatched: 9. The CDR3 region is CASSPTSDSYNEQFF. Here the CDR3 DNA reads TGTGCCAGCTCGCCAACTAGCGATTCGTACAATGAGCAGTTCTTC.

This sequence joins TRBV18 and TRBJ2-7; TRBD2 is a possible D gene (5 bases). Germline assignment: CDR1 KGHSH and CDR2 LQKENI. This CDR3 is built from 13 residues. The V end was cut by 5 bases, the J end by 5 bases, with 13 bases between. Here the CDR3 DNA reads TGTGCCAGCTCAGCCCGGGAAGTCCACGAGCAGTACTTC. Translating gives CASSAREVHEQYF.

V is TRBV7-9 and J is TRBJ2-7; TRBD1 matches at 9 bases. In germline, CDR1 is SEHNR, CDR2 FQNEAQ (reference sequence). This CDR3 has 14 amino acids. The junction had 6 bases not matched to a gene; V was cut back by 6 bases and J by 3 bases. This chain's CDR3 is CASSSAGQGYEQYF. The DNA for the CDR3 is TGTGCCAGCAGTAGCGCGGGACAGGGCTACGAGCAGTACTTC.

The V gene is TRBV5-1, the J gene TRBJ1-6, with D perhaps matching TRBD1 (6 bases). Per the germline V gene, CDR1 is SGHRS and CDR2 is YFSETQ. Trimming pared 0 bases from V and 7 bases from J, leaving 29 bases between. The CDR3 covers 21 residues. CDR3 loop: CASSLGQVVSGWSRGNSPLHF. The CDR3 nucleotides read TGCGCCAGCAGCTTGGGTCAGGTGGTGTCTGGGTGGTCAAGGGGGAATTCACCCCTCCACTTT.